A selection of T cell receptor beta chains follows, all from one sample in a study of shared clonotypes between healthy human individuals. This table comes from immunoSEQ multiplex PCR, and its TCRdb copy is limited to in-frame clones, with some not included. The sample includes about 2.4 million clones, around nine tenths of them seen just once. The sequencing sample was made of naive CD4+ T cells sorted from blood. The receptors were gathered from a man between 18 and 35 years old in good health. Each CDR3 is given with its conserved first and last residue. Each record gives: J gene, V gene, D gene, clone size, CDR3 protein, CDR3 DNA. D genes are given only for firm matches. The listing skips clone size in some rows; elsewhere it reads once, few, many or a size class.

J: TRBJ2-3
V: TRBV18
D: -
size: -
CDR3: CASSPPGLRTDTQYF
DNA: TGTGCCAGCTCACCACCCGGACTACGCACAGATACGCAGTATTTT

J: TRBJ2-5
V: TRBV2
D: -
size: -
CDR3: CASSGGAETQYF
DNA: TGTGCCAGCAGCGGGGGTGCGGAGACCCAGTACTTC

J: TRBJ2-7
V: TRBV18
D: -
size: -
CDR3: CASSPTTGSYEQYF
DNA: TGTGCCAGCTCACCCACGACAGGTAGCTACGAGCAGTACTTC

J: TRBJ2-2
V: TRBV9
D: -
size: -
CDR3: CASSVGTYNTGELFF
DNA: TGTGCCAGCAGCGTAGGGACTTATAACACCGGGGAGCTGTTTTTT

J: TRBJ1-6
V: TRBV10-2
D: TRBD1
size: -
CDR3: CASSTDRALNSPLHF
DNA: TGCGCCAGCAGTACGGACAGGGCCTTGAATTCACCCCTCCACTTT

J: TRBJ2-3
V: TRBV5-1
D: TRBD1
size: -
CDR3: CASNLQGSRGTDTQYF
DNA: TGCGCCAGCAACTTACAGGGGTCCCGAGGCACAGATACGCAGTATTTT

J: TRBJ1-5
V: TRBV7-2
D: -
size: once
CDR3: CASSLAGGFSNQPQHF
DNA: TGTGCCAGCAGCTTAGCGGGCGGTTTTAGCAATCAGCCCCAGCATTTT

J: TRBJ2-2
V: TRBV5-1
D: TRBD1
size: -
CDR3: CASSVLGQGMGTGELFF
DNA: TGCGCCAGCTCCGTATTAGGACAGGGAATGGGCACCGGGGAGCTGTTTTTT

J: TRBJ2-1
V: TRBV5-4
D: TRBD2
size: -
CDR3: CASSSPLLAGGNNEQFF
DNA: TGTGCCAGCAGCTCGCCCTTACTAGCGGGAGGGAACAATGAGCAGTTCTTC

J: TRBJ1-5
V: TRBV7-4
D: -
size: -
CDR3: CASSLRGGNQPQHF
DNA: TGTGCCAGCAGCTTGAGGGGGGGCAATCAGCCCCAGCATTTT

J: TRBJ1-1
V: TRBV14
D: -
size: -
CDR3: CASSQGTYEAFF
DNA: TGTGCCAGCAGCCAAGGGACCTACGAAGCTTTCTTT

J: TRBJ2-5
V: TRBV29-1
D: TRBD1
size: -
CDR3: CSVFRDSQETQYF
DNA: TGCAGCGTATTCCGGGACAGCCAAGAGACCCAGTACTTC

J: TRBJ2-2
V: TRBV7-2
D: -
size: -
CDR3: CASRQGNTGELFF
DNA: TGTGCCAGCCGGCAGGGGAACACCGGGGAGCTGTTTTTT

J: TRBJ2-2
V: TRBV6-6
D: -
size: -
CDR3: CASSYGRVGDTGELFF
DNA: TGTGCCAGCAGTTATGGCAGGGTTGGGGACACCGGGGAGCTGTTTTTT

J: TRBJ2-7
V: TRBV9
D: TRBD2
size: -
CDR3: CASSVAGTSTYEQYF
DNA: TGTGCCAGCAGCGTCGCCGGGACTAGCACCTACGAGCAGTACTTC

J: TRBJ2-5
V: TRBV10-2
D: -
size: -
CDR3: CASSGVWETQYF
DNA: TGCGCCAGCAGTGGGGTTTGGGAGACCCAGTACTTC

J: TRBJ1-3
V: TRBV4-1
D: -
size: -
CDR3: CASSPEGITIGNTIYF
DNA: TGCGCCAGCAGCCCCGAGGGGATTACTATTGGAAACACCATATATTTT

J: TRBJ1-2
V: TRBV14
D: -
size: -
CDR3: CASSQRRRRNGGYTF
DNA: TGTGCCAGCAGCCAAAGGCGCAGACGTAACGGCGGCTACACCTTC

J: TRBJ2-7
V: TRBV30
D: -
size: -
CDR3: CAWSVKGSTYEQYF
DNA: TGTGCCTGGAGTGTGAAAGGATCCACCTACGAGCAGTACTTC

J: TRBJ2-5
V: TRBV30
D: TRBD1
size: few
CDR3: CAWGQGGTQYF
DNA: TGTGCCTGGGGACAGGGGGGGACCCAGTACTTC

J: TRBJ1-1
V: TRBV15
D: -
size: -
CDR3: CATSRGGYQAFF
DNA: TGTGCCACCAGCAGAGGCGGGTACCAAGCTTTCTTT

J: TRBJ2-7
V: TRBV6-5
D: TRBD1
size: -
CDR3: CASSPGTGELGQYF
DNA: TGTGCCAGCAGTCCCGGGACAGGGGAGTTGGGGCAGTACTTC

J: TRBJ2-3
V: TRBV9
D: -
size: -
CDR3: CASSPPPAGADTQYF
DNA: TGTGCCAGCAGCCCACCACCCGCCGGCGCAGATACGCAGTATTTT

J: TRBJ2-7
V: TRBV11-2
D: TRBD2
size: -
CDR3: CASSLEREGPEQYF
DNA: TGTGCCAGCAGCTTAGAGCGGGAGGGCCCCGAGCAGTACTTC

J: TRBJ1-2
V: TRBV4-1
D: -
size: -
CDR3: CASSRGAATAYGYTF
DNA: TGCGCCAGCAGCCGCGGGGCAGCCACGGCCTATGGCTACACCTTC

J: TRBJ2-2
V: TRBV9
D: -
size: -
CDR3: CASSVTVSTGELFF
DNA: TGTGCCAGCAGCGTAACAGTTTCGACCGGGGAGCTGTTTTTT

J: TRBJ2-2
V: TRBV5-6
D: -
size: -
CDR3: CASSSTTGAVGELFF
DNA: TGTGCCAGCAGCTCGACCACAGGTGCCGTCGGGGAGCTGTTTTTT

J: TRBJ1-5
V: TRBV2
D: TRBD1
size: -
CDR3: CASSTLSGQGGNQPQHF
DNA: TGTGCCAGCAGTACACTATCGGGACAGGGGGGAAATCAGCCCCAGCATTTT

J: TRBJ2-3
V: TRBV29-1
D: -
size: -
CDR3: CSTRTDNTDTQYF
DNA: TGCAGTACCCGGACAGATAACACAGATACGCAGTATTTT

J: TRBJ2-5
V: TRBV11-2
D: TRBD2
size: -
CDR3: CASSLVGLAGGRIQETQYF
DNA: TGTGCCAGCAGCTTAGTAGGCCTAGCGGGAGGCCGGATACAAGAGACCCAGTACTTC

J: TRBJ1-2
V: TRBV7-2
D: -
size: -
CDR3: CASSFQSPTLVGYGYTF
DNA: TGTGCCAGCAGCTTTCAAAGTCCTACCCTCGTAGGGTATGGCTACACCTTC

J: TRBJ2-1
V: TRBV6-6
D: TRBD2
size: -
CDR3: CASSSGTSGSDEQFF
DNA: TGTGCCAGCAGTTCCGGGACTAGCGGGAGCGATGAGCAGTTCTTC

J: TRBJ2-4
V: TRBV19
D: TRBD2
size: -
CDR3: CASSIEAGTISGKNIQYF
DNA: TGTGCCAGTAGTATAGAAGCGGGAACAATAAGTGGCAAAAACATTCAGTACTTC

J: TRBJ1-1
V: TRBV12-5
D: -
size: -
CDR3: CASGLSPAQGEAFF
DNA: TGTGCTAGTGGTTTGAGCCCGGCCCAGGGCGAAGCTTTCTTT

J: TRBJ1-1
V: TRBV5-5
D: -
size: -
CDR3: CASSSLHGGSTEAFF
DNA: TGTGCCAGCAGCTCCTTACATGGGGGGAGCACTGAAGCTTTCTTT

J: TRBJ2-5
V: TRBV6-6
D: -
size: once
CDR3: CASSYSHLQETQYF
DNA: TGTGCCAGCAGTTACTCGCATCTCCAAGAGACCCAGTACTTC

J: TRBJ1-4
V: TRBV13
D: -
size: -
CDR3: CASSLGGRYEKLFF
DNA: TGTGCCAGCAGCTTAGGGGGCCGTTATGAAAAACTGTTTTTT

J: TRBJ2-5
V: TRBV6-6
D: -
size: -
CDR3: CASSTGQLYQETQYF
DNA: TGTGCCAGCAGTACCGGACAGCTGTACCAAGAGACCCAGTACTTC

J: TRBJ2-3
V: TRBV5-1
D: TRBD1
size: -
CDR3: CASSLSIGGTGRTDTQYF
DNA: TGCGCCAGCAGCTTGTCCATTGGTGGGACAGGGCGCACAGATACGCAGTATTTT

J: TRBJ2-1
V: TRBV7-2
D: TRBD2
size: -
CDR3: CASSSNSVGGRVNEQFF
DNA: TGTGCCAGCAGCTCCAATTCTGTTGGCGGGAGGGTTAATGAGCAGTTCTTC

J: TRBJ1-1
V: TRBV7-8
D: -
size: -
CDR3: CASSLDWLTEAFF
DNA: TGTGCCAGCAGCTTAGACTGGCTCACTGAAGCTTTCTTT

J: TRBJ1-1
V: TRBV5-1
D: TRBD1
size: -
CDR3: CASSLEGAAFF
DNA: TGCGCCAGCAGCTTGGAGGGGGCAGCTTTCTTT

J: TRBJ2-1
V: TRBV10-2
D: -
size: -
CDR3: CASSPLVNEQFF
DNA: TGCGCCAGCAGCCCACTTGTCAATGAGCAGTTCTTC

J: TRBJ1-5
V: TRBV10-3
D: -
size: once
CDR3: CAISAGLDQPQHF
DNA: TGTGCCATCAGTGCGGGGTTGGATCAGCCCCAGCATTTT

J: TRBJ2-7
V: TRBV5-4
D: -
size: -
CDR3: CASSLLAGSSYEQYF
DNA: TGTGCCAGCAGCTTGCTGGCAGGGTCCTCCTACGAGCAGTACTTC

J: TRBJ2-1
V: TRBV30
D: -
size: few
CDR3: CAWSVEDKQFF
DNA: TGTGCCTGGAGTGTAGAGGACAAGCAGTTCTTC

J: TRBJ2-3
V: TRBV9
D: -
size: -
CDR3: CASSVVGSDTQYF
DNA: TGTGCCAGCAGCGTAGTCGGCTCAGATACGCAGTATTTT

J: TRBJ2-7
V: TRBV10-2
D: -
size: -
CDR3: CASSEPGAGTYEQYF
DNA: TGCGCCAGCAGTGAACCGGGGGCTGGGACCTACGAGCAGTACTTC

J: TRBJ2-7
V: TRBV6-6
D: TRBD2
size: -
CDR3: CASSYGSGSPYEQYF
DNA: TGTGCCAGCAGTTACGGAAGCGGGAGTCCCTACGAGCAGTACTTC

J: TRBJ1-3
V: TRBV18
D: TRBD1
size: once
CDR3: CASSQTQGAYGNTIYF
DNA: TGTGCCAGCTCACAAACACAGGGGGCCTACGGAAACACCATATATTTT

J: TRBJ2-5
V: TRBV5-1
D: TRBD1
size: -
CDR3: CASSLDWTGGETQYF
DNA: TGCGCCAGCAGTCTGGACTGGACAGGGGGAGAGACCCAGTACTTC